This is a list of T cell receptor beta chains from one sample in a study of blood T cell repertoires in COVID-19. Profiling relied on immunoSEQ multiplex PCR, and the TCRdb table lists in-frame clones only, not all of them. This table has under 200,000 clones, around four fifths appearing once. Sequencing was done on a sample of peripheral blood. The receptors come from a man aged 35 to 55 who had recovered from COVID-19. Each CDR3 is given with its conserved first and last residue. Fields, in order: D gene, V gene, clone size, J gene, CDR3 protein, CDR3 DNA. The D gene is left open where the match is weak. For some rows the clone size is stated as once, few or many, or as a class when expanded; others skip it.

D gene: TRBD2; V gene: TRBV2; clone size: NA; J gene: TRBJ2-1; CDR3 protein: CASGGSGYNEQFF; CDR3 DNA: TGTGCCAGCGGCGGGAGTGGTTACAATGAGCAGTTCTTC
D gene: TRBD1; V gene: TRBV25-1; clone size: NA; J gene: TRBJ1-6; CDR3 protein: CASLGQGNSPLHF; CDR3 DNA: TGTGCCAGCCTTGGACAGGGGAATTCACCCCTCCACTTT
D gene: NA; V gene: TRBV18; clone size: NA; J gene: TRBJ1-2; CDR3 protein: CASSPDSKSGYTF; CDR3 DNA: TGTGCCAGCTCACCGGACTCTAAATCTGGCTACACCTTC
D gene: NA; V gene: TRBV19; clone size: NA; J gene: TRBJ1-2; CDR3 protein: CASSMGGSGYGYTF; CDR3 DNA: TGTGCCAGTAGTATGGGGGGATCGGGCTATGGCTACACCTTC
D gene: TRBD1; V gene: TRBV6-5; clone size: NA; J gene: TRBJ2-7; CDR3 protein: CASRAGTGGAGEQYF; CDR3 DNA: TGTGCCAGCAGAGCCGGGACAGGGGGCGCCGGCGAGCAGTACTTC
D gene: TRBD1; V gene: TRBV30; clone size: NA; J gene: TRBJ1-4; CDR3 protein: CAWTSPGQGARKLFF; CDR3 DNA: TGTGCCTGGACCTCCCCGGGACAGGGGGCGCGGAAACTGTTTTTT
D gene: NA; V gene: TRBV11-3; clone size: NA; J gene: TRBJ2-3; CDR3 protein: CASRKTRSTDTQYF; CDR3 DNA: TGTGCCAGCAGAAAGACACGGAGCACAGATACGCAGTATTTT
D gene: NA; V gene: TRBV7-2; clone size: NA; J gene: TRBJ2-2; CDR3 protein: CASSDRNTGELFF; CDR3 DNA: TGTGCCAGCAGCGACAGGAACACCGGGGAGCTGTTTTTT
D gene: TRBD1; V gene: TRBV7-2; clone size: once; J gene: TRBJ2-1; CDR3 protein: CARAGTGAGEQFF; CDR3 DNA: TGTGCCAGAGCCGGGACAGGGGCTGGGGAGCAGTTCTTC
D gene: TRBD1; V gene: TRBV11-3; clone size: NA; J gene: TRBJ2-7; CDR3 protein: CASSAGTGPYEQYF; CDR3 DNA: TGTGCCAGCAGCGCAGGGACAGGTCCTTACGAGCAGTACTTC
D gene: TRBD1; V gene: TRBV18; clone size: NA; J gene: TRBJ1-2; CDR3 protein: CASSPSNRGIGGYTF; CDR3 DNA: TGTGCCAGCTCACCATCGAACAGGGGTATTGGTGGCTACACCTTC
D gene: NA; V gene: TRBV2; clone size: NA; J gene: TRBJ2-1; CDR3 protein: CASYRDRTYPNEQFF; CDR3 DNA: TGTGCCAGCTACAGGGACCGCACCTATCCAAATGAGCAGTTCTTC
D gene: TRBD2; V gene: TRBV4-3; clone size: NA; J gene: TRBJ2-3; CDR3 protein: CASSHTWTSALDTQYF; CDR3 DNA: TGCGCCAGCAGCCACACCTGGACTAGCGCTCTAGATACGCAGTATTTT
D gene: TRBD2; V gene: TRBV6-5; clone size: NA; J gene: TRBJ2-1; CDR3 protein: CASSTSWTSNEQFF; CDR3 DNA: TGTGCCAGCAGCACCTCCTGGACTAGCAATGAGCAGTTCTTC
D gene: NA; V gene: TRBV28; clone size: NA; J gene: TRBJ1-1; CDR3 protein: CASKTPLDRPTQNTEAFF; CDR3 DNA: TGTGCCAGCAAAACACCCCTCGACAGGCCTACACAGAACACTGAAGCTTTCTTT
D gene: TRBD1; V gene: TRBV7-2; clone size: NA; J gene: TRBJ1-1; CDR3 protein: CASSLVWTGPEAFF; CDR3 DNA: TGTGCCAGCAGCTTAGTCTGGACAGGGCCTGAAGCTTTCTTT
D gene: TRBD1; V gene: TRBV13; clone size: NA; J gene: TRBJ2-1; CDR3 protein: CASSSSGQGTLYNEQFF; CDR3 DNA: TGTGCCAGCAGCTCGTCGGGACAGGGGACTTTGTACAATGAGCAGTTCTTC
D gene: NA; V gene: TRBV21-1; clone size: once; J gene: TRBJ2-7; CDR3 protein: CASSKYLAGVSEQYF; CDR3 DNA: TGTGCCAGCAGCAAATACCTAGCGGGAGTTTCCGAGCAGTACTTC
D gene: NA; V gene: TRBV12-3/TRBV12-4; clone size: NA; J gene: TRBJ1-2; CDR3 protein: CASSLPGGYGYTF; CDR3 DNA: TGTGCCAGCAGTCTCCCCGGGGGGTATGGCTACACCTTC
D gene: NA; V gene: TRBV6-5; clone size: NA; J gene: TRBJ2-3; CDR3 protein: CASSYQGRADTQYF; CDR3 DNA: TGTGCCAGCAGTTACCAAGGGCGGGCAGATACGCAGTATTTT
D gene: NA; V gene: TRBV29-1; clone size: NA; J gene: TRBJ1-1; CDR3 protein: CSVDSPANTEAFF; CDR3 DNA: TGCAGCGTGGACAGTCCGGCTAACACTGAAGCTTTCTTT
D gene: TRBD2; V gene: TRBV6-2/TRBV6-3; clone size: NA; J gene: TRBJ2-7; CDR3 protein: CASSPAVAGSSYEQYF; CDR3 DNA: TGTGCCAGCAGTCCGGCCGTAGCGGGCAGCTCCTACGAGCAGTACTTC